The next 22 T cell receptor beta chains were all read from a single sample in a study of T-cell memory formation after mild COVID-19. TCRdb re-called the 5' RACE reads with MiXCR, one entry per CDR3 protein. Found here are roughly 500,000 distinct CDR3 sequences, roughly 20% of them singletons; the top ten hold around 13%. The sequencing sample was made of PBMCs or a T cell subset sorted from them (not recorded which). The receptors were gathered from an adult woman who had mild COVID-19 (a few samples of this study predate the infection). Cell type and time point are not known.

This clonotype appeared a few times. The gene calls are TRBV6-5 and TRBJ1-1; 8 bases line up with TRBD1. The CDR3 covers 16 residues. CDR1 is MNHEY, CDR2 SVGAGI, per germline. V lost 0 bases, J lost 8 bases, and 11 bases stayed unmatched. CDR3 sequence (DNA): TGTGCCAGCAGTTACTCGATGACAGGGGATGGAGGGGAAGCTTTCTTT. Translated: CASSYSMTGDGGEAFF.

The V call is TRBV5-4, the J call TRBJ2-5; D may correspond to TRBD1 or TRBD2 (5 bases each). The CDR3 has 15 amino acids. CDR1 and CDR2 from the germline V gene are SGHNT and YYREEE (reference sequence). V lost 4 bases, J lost 2 bases, and 15 bases lay in between. Written as DNA, the CDR3 is TGTGCCAGCAGCCGGGACGGAGGATGGCAAGAGACCCAGTACTTC. This sequence encodes CASSRDGGWQETQYF.

V and J are TRBV5-1 and TRBJ2-1; TRBD2 agrees at 13 bases. The germline gives CDR1 SGHRS, CDR2 YFSETQ. V dropped 3 bases and J dropped 8; count of bases not matched to a gene: 8. The CDR3 covers 16 residues. Here the CDR3 DNA reads TGCGCCAGCAGCTATTACACTAGCGGGGGGGCCGATGAGCAGTTCTTC. This encodes CASSYYTSGGADEQFF.

The CDR3 here is CASRRAGTGSYEQYF. For the CDR3, the DNA is TGTGCCAGCAGACGAGCCGGGACAGGATCCTACGAGCAGTACTTC. The chain has TRBV27 and TRBJ2-7; 8 bases fit TRBD1. The CDR3 loop spans 15 amino acids. Germline CDR1 reads MNHEY; CDR2 reads SMNVEV (reference sequence). The J segment lost 1 base and the V segment lost 6 bases, leaving 8 bases of the junction unmatched.

The chain joins TRBV6-5 to TRBJ1-2; unclear D gene. Germline V CDR1 and CDR2: MNHEY, SVGAGI. Trimming shortened V by 5 bases and J by 2 bases, and 9 bases separated the two germline ends. The CDR3 totals 13 residues. The DNA of the CDR3 is TGTGCCAGCAGTACGGGCCTCAACTATGGCTACACCTTC. Protein: CASSTGLNYGYTF.

CDR3 nucleotide sequence: TGCGCCAGCAGCCAAGATTTGGCAAATAGCAATCAGCCCCAGCATTTT. The encoded protein is CASSQDLANSNQPQHF. J is TRBJ1-5 and V is TRBV4-3; D call uncertain. Between the trimmed V and J ends, which lost 0 bases and 0 bases, there was a span of 9 bases. Germline-derived CDR1 and CDR2 are LGHNA and YSLEER. This CDR3 has 16 amino acids.

This clonotype has more than one count but fewer than ten. This chain connects TRBV6-2 or TRBV6-3 to TRBJ2-1; 16 bases map to TRBD2. V gave up 4 bases and J gave up 7 bases; unmatched junction bases: 10. In germline, CDR1 is MNHEY, CDR2 SVGEGT. CDR3 length: 18 residues. The CDR3: CASSSLGGGLAGGNEQFF. The CDR3 region has the DNA TGTGCCAGCAGTTCCCTCGGAGGGGGACTAGCGGGAGGGAATGAGCAGTTCTTC.

V usage is TRBV29-1 and J usage is TRBJ2-2; tentatively, D is TRBD2 (5 bases). The CDR3 is 11 amino acids. Looked up from germline, CDR1 is SQVTM and CDR2 is ANQGSEA. The CDR3 region is CSGRDTGELFF. In DNA, the CDR3 is TGCAGTGGGCGGGACACCGGGGAGCTGTTTTTT.

This clonotype was observed a few times. The chain employs TRBV12-3 or TRBV12-4 and TRBJ2-5; D is ambiguous. Trimming cost V 6 bases and J 5 bases, with 19 bases left between them. CDR3 length equals 15 residues. CDR3 coding DNA: TGTGCCAGCAGCACGATGCGGTGGGCCCTTGAGACCCAGTACTTC. Translating it yields CASSTMRWALETQYF.

The chain employs TRBV24-1 and TRBJ1-2; 8 bases are shared with TRBD1. Germline assignment: CDR1 KGHDR and CDR2 SFDVKD. J was trimmed by 4 bases and V by 4 bases; bases with no gene match: 10. The CDR3 has 16 residues. This CDR3 is CATSDPGQGQGYGYTF. The CDR3 region has the DNA TGTGCCACCAGTGACCCTGGACAGGGCCAAGGCTATGGCTACACCTTC.

This clonotype was detected a few times. This chain uses TRBV7-9 with TRBJ2-1; perhaps D is TRBD1 or TRBD2 (5 bases each). The CDR3 extends over 14 amino acids. Germline CDR1 reads SEHNR; CDR2 reads FQNEAQ (reference sequence). V shed 7 bases and J shed 8 bases, with 18 bases lying between them. The CDR3 DNA is TGTGCCAGCAACTCGGGGCTCTTGTTCGATGAGCAGTTCTTC. Protein sequence: CASNSGLLFDEQFF.

This clonotype showed up just a few times. The V gene is TRBV7-2, the J gene TRBJ2-5; TRBD2 matches at 10 bases. Trimming took 1 base from V and 7 from J; bases not matched to a gene: 6. Looked up from germline, CDR1 is SGHTA and CDR2 is FQGNSA. CDR3 length: 15 amino acids. The CDR3 spells CASSLESGRAGTQYF. The CDR3 bases are TGTGCCAGCAGCTTAGAGAGCGGGAGGGCAGGGACCCAGTACTTC.

The chain combines TRBV12-3 or TRBV12-4 with TRBJ1-1; possible D gene TRBD1, 6 bases. Between the trimmed V and J ends, which lost 7 bases and 0 bases, there was a span of 9 bases. There are 13 residues in the CDR3. The DNA for the CDR3 is TGTGCCAGCATGGACAGCTTGAACACTGAAGCTTTCTTT. It encodes CASMDSLNTEAFF.

This clonotype has only a few counts. The chain couples TRBV18 to TRBJ1-4, with D tentatively TRBD1 (5 bases). V gave up 4 bases and J gave up 2 bases, with 11 bases separating them. Germline CDR1 and CDR2: KGHSH and LQKENI. This CDR3 comprises 15 residues. The CDR3 DNA is TGTGCCAGCTCACTCGGACATTTCACTAATGAAAAACTGTTTTTT. Protein product: CASSLGHFTNEKLFF.

This clonotype was counted only a few times. J is TRBJ1-5 and V is TRBV10-3, with 10 bases fitting TRBD1. CDR3 length: 14 amino acids. J lost 9 bases, V lost 2 bases, and 4 bases had no gene match. From germline, CDR1 is ENHRY and CDR2 SYGVKD. The chain's CDR3 is CAISEGQGVSPQHF. As DNA, the CDR3 is TGTGCCATCAGTGAGGGACAGGGGGTGTCGCCCCAGCATTTT.

J is TRBJ2-5 and V is TRBV20-1; D gene unclear. This CDR3 contains 13 residues. CDR1 is DFQATT, CDR2 SNEGSKA, per germline (reference sequence). Trimming took 0 bases from V and 1 from J, leaving 6 bases between them. The CDR3 region has the DNA TGCAGTGCTAGAGATCTACTCCAAGAGACCCAGTACTTC. Amino acid sequence: CSARDLLQETQYF.

This clonotype came up a few times. The rearrangement joins TRBV29-1 to TRBJ2-1, with D maybe TRBD1 (6 bases). Germline assignment: CDR1 SQVTM and CDR2 ANQGSEA. Trimming cost V 8 bases and J 7 bases, with 21 bases left between them. The CDR3 is made up of 14 amino acids. The CDR3 nucleotides are TGCAGCACCACCTGGGGGCATCTCGGGAATGAGCAGTTCTTC. Residues: CSTTWGHLGNEQFF.

The chain has TRBV30 and TRBJ2-3; D may be TRBD2 (6 bases). CDR1 is GTSNPN and CDR2 is SVGIG in the germline V gene (reference sequence). The CDR3 sequence is 16 residues long. The V gene lost 1 base and the J gene lost 0 bases, with 14 bases spanning the gap. The CDR3 spells CAWSATRGGSTDTQYF. CDR3 sequence (DNA): TGTGCCTGGAGTGCCACTAGAGGAGGGAGCACAGATACGCAGTATTTT.

This clonotype occurred a few times. This rearrangement joins TRBV12-3 or TRBV12-4 to TRBJ2-2; maybe TRBD2 (5 bases). V lost 6 bases and J lost 1, with 12 bases in between. The CDR3 consists of 15 residues. The CDR3 bases are TGTGCCAGCAGCCATGGACTCCTGAACACCGGGGAGCTGTTTTTT. This translates into CASSHGLLNTGELFF.

The genes are TRBV5-1 and TRBJ2-7; the match to TRBD2 covers 7 bases. V shed 4 bases, J shed 6 bases, and the junction held 13 bases outside the gene matches. The germline gives CDR1 SGHRS, CDR2 YFSETQ. This CDR3 is built from 15 residues. This CDR3 reads CASSLWGEGSSEQYF. The CDR3 nucleotides are TGCGCCAGCAGCCTTTGGGGGGAGGGCTCATCCGAGCAGTACTTC.

V usage is TRBV7-9 and J usage is TRBJ2-7; 8 nucleotides agree with TRBD2. The CDR3 sequence is 16 residues long. The trim removed 5 bases at V and 0 bases at J, leaving 9 bases unmatched. Germline CDR1 is SEHNR and CDR2 is FQNEAQ (reference sequence). Here the CDR3 DNA reads TGTGCCAGCAGCCCCCGGGGGGGGACTACCTCCTACGAGCAGTACTTC. It translates to CASSPRGGTTSYEQYF.

The chain combines TRBV2 with TRBJ2-7, with 14 positions matching TRBD2. CDR1 is SNHLY, CDR2 FYNNEI, per germline. Trimming cost V 6 bases and J 0 bases; bases outside gene matches: 7. This CDR3 has 17 amino acids. CDR3 in amino acids: CASRWTSGGISSYEQYF. CDR3 nucleotides: TGTGCCAGCAGGTGGACTAGCGGGGGGATCAGCTCCTACGAGCAGTACTTC.